The 4 T cell receptor beta chains in this list originate from one sample, sequenced in a study of CD8 T cells in Susac syndrome. Random hexamers were used to reverse transcribe about 0.5 to 1 ug of RNA. TCRdb reprocessed the immunoSEQ multiplex PCR reads with MiXCR, giving one entry per CDR3 protein. The sample yields 100,000 to 150,000 distinct CDR3 sequences, 90% to 95% seen once. Material: CD4+ T cells from PBMCs. Receptors originate from a human donor in good health.

This rearrangement joins TRBV29-1 to TRBJ2-1; D may be TRBD2 (5 bases). Trimming stripped 6 bases from V and 4 bases from J, with 25 bases between. Germline-derived CDR1 and CDR2 are SQVTM and ANQGSEA. The CDR3 is 17 residues long. The CDR3 reads CSVPPVPRDGIYNEQFF. As DNA, the CDR3 is TGCAGCGTCCCCCCGGTTCCCCGTGACGGGATATACAATGAGCAGTTCTTC.

The V call is TRBV5-1, the J call TRBJ1-1, with D unclear. The CDR3 loop spans 14 amino acids. CDR1 and CDR2 from the germline V gene are SGHRS and YFSETQ. V lost 3 bases and J lost 6, with 15 bases in between. The CDR3 nucleotides are TGCGCCAGCAGCTCCCGTGCGGGAAGGGCTGAAGCTTTCTTT. Encoded protein: CASSSRAGRAEAFF.

CDR3 amino acids: CASTPGQGVSSYGYTF. CDR3 in DNA: TGCGCCAGCACTCCGGGACAGGGGGTCTCCTCCTATGGCTACACCTTC. The chain uses TRBV4-1 and TRBJ1-2; 11 nucleotides align to TRBD1. V dropped 7 bases and J dropped 4; count of bases not matched to a gene: 11. CDR1 is MGHRA and CDR2 is YSYEKL in the germline V gene. The CDR3 covers 16 residues.

The chain recombines TRBV7-9 with TRBJ2-1; D gene ambiguous. The CDR3 contains 13 residues. V gave up 2 bases and J gave up 12 bases, with 14 bases separating them. CDR1 and CDR2 (germline): SEHNR, FQNEAQ (reference sequence). The CDR3 coding sequence is TGTGCCAGCAGCTTATCATTTGAAGCTCGGCAGTTCTTC. It is translated as CASSLSFEARQFF.